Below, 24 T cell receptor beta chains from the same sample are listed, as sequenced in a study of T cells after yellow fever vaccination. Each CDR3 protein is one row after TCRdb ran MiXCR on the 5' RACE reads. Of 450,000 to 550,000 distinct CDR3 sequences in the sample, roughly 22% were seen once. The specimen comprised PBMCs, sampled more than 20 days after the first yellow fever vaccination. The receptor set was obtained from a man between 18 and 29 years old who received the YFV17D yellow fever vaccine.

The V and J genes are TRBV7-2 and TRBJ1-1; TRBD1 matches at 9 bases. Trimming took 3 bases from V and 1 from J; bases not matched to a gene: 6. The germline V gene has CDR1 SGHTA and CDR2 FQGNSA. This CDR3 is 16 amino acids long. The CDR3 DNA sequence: TGTGCCAGCAGCTTCCTACCGGGACAGGGGAACACTGAAGCTTTCTTT. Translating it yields CASSFLPGQGNTEAFF.

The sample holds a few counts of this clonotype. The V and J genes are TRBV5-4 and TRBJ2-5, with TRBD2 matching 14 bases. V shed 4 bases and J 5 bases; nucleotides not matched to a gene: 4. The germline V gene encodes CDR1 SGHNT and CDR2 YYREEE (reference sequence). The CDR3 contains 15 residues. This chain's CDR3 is CASSLGLAGDETQYF. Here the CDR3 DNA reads TGTGCCAGCAGCCTGGGACTAGCGGGGGATGAGACCCAGTACTTC.

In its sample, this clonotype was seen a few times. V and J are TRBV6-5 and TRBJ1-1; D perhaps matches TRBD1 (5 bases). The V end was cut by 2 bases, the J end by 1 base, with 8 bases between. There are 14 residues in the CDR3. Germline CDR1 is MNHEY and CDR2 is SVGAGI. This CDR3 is CASSYQGPNTEAFF. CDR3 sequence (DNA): TGTGCCAGCAGTTACCAGGGACCGAACACTGAAGCTTTCTTT.

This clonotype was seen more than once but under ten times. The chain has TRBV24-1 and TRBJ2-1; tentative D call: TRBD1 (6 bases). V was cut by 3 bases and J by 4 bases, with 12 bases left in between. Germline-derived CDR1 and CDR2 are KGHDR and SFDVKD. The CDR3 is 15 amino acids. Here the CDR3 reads CATSDPRRGYNEQFF. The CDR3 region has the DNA TGTGCCACCAGTGATCCGCGTAGGGGGTACAATGAGCAGTTCTTC.

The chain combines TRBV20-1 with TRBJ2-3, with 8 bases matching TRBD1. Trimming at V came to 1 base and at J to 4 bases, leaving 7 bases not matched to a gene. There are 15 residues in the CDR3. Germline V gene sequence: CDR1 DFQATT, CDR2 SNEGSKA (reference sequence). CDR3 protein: CSARVAGTGPDTQYF. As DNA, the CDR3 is TGCAGTGCTAGAGTTGCCGGGACAGGCCCAGATACGCAGTATTTT.

Here the CDR3 DNA reads TGTGCCAGCAGCGTAGAAGGCAGGAACACTGAAGCTTTCTTT. Its translation is CASSVEGRNTEAFF. J is TRBJ1-1 and V is TRBV9, with D hard to call. Deletions cut 0 bases from V and 1 base from J, with 7 bases between. Germline V gives CDR1 SGDLS, CDR2 YYNGEE. The CDR3 totals 14 residues.

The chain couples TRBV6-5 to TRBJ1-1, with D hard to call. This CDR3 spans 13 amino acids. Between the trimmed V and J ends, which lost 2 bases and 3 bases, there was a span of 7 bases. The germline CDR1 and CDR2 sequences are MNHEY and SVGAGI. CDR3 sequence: CASSYSLYTEAFF. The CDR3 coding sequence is TGTGCCAGCAGTTACAGCCTTTACACTGAAGCTTTCTTT.

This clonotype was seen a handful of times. The CDR3 protein is CASSLDEYEQFF. The CDR3 region has the DNA TGTGCCAGCAGCTTAGATGAGTATGAGCAGTTCTTC. J is TRBJ2-1 and V is TRBV11-2; D is unclear. V lost 0 bases and J 8 bases, leaving 5 bases between the germline ends. From germline, CDR1 is SGHAT and CDR2 FQNNGV. The CDR3 sequence is 12 residues long.

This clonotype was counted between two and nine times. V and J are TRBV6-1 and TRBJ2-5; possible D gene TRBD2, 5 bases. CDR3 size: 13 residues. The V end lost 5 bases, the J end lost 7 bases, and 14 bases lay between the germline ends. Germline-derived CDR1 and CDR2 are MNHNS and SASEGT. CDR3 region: CASSLRRPGTQYF. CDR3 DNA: TGTGCCAGCAGTCTGAGGAGGCCCGGGACCCAGTACTTC.

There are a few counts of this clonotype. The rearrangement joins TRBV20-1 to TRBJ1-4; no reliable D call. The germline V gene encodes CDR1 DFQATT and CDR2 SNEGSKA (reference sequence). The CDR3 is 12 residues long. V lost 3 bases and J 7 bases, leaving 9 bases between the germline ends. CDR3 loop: CSARDGLEKLFF. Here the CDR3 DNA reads TGCAGTGCTAGGGATGGCCTTGAAAAACTGTTTTTT.

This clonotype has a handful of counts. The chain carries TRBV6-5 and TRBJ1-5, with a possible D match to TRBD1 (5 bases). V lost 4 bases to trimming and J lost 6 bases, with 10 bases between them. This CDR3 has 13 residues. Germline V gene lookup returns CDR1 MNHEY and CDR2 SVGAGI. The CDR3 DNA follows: TGTGCCAGCAGTTCAACTCAGGGTCAGCCCCAGCATTTT. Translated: CASSSTQGQPQHF.

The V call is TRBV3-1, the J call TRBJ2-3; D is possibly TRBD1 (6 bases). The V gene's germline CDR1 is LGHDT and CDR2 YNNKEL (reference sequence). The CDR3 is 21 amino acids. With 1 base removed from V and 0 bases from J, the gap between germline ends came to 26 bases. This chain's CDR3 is CASSQVAEGVLTASSTDTQYF. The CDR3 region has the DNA TGTGCCAGCAGCCAAGTGGCCGAGGGGGTACTGACAGCTTCTAGCACAGATACGCAGTATTTT.

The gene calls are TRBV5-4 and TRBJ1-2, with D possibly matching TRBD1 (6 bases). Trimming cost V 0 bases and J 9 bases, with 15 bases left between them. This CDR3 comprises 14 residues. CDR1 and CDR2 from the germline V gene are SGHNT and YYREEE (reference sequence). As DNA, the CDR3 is TGTGCCAGCAGCTTGGTTTGGTGGGACACTAGCTACACCTTC. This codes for CASSLVWWDTSYTF.

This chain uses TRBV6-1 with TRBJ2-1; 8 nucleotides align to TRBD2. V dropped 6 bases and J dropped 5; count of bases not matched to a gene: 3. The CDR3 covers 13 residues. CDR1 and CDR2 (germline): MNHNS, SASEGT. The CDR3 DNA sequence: TGTGCCAGCAGCTCCGGGGGGGACAATGAGCAGTTCTTC. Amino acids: CASSSGGDNEQFF.

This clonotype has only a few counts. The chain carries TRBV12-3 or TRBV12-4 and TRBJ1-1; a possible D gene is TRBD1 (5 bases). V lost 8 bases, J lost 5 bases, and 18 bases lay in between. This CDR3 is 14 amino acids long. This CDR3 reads CASGSSRGRTEAFF. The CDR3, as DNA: TGTGCCAGCGGATCCTCGCGGGGACGGACTGAAGCTTTCTTT.

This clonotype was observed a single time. The CDR3 DNA sequence: TGTGCCAGCAGCGCCCAGGAGGGGGGAGTTGAAAAACTGTTTTTT. Protein product: CASSAQEGGVEKLFF. The chain recombines TRBV9 with TRBJ1-4; D is perhaps TRBD1 (6 bases). The germline gives CDR1 SGDLS, CDR2 YYNGEE. The CDR3 spans 15 residues. V lost 3 bases and J 7 bases, leaving 16 bases between the germline ends.

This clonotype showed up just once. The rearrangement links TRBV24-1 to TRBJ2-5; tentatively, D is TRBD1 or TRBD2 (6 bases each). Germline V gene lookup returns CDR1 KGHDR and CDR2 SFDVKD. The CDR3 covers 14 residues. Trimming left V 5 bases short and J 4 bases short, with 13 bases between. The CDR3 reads CATSGDMGGETQYF. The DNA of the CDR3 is TGTGCCACCAGTGGGGACATGGGGGGAGAGACCCAGTACTTC.

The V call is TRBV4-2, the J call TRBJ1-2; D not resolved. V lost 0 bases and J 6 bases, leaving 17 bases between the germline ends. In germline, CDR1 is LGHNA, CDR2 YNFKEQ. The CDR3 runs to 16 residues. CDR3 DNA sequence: TGTGCCAGCAGCCAAGATATTGTAGGACCTGTTCATGGCTACACCTTC. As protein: CASSQDIVGPVHGYTF.

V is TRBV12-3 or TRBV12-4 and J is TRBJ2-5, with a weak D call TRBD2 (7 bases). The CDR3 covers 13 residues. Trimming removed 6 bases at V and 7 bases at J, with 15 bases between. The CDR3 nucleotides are TGTGCCAGCAGCCCCCGGGGAGGGGGGACCCAGTACTTC. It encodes CASSPRGGGTQYF.

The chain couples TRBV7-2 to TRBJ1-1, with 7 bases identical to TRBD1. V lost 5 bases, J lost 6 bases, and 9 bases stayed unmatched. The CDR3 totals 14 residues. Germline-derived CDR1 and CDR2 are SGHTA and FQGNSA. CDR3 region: CASSPTPGQPEAFF. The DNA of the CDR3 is TGTGCCAGCAGCCCTACTCCGGGACAGCCTGAAGCTTTCTTT.

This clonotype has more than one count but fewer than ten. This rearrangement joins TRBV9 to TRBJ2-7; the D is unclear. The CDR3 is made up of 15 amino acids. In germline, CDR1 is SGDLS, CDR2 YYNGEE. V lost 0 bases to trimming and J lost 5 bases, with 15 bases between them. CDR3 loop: CASSVEGSRSNEQYF. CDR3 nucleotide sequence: TGTGCCAGCAGCGTAGAAGGTAGTAGATCTAACGAGCAGTACTTC.

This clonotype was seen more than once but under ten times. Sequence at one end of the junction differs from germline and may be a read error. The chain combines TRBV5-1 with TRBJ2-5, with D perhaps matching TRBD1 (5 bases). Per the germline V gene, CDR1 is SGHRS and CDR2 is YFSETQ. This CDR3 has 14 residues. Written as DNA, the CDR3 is TGCGCCAGCAGCTTAGAACAGGCCCAAGGGACCCAGTACTTC. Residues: CASSLEQAQGTQYF.

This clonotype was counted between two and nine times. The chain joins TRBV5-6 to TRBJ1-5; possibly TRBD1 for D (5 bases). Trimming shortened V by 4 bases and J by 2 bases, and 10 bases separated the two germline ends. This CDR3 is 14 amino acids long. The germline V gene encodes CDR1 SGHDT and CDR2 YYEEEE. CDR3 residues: CASSGGVRNQPQHF. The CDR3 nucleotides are TGTGCCAGCAGCGGAGGGGTGCGCAATCAGCCCCAGCATTTT.

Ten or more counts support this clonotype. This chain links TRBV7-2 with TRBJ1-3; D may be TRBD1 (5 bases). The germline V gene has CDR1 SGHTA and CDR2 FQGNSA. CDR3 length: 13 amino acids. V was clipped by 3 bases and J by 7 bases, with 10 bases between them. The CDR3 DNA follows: TGTGCCAGCAGCTTGATACCAGGGAACACCATATATTTT. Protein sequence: CASSLIPGNTIYF.